This entry lists 28 T cell receptor beta chains sequenced from one sample in a study of regulatory T cells in long-lasting Graves disease. CDR3 regions were amplified by Arm-PCR using iRepertoire HTBI primers to build TCR beta libraries. Each CDR3 protein is one row after TCRdb ran MiXCR on the multiplex PCR reads. The sample records 250,000 or so distinct CDR3 sequences, 20% being singletons. This sample's time point: newly diagnosed GD, antithyroid drugs for less than 3 months. Scientists built the TCR library using RNA that was extracted from PBMCs. Sequenced here: peripheral blood mononuclear cells (PBMCs), sampled at new diagnosis, from a patient treated with antithyroid drugs. Every receptor here comes from a female donor with Graves disease.

In this sample, this clonotype turned up many times. This chain uses TRBV6-2 or TRBV6-3 with TRBJ2-1; 8 bases match TRBD1. The germline V gene encodes CDR1 MNHEY and CDR2 SVGEGT. The length of the CDR3 is 16 residues. Trimming removed 5 bases from V and 7 bases from J; junction bases left unmatched: 13. The CDR3 is CASSAGQGEVRNEQFF. The CDR3 DNA follows: TGTGCCAGCAGTGCCGGACAGGGAGAAGTGCGGAATGAGCAGTTCTTC.

V and J are TRBV7-2 and TRBJ2-1, with 8 bases fitting TRBD2. The CDR3 spans 15 residues. Germline assignment: CDR1 SGHTA and CDR2 FQGNSA. J was trimmed by 4 bases and V by 3 bases; bases with no gene match: 5. The CDR3 reads CASSLSGTRYNEQFF. DNA for the CDR3: TGTGCCAGCAGCTTGTCCGGGACTAGGTACAATGAGCAGTTCTTC.

The chain links TRBV9 to TRBJ2-1, with 7 positions matching TRBD2. V lost 3 bases to trimming and J lost 8 bases; unmatched junction nucleotides: 14. The CDR3 is 16 residues long. Germline values: CDR1 SGDLS, CDR2 YYNGEE. The CDR3: CASSAEVGGETDEQFF. CDR3 coding DNA: TGTGCCAGCAGCGCCGAAGTGGGAGGGGAGACGGATGAGCAGTTCTTC.

This clonotype appeared many times. The chain recombines TRBV7-2 with TRBJ2-4; D not certain. Trimming removed 0 bases at V and 0 bases at J, with 12 bases between. The V gene's germline CDR1 is SGHTA and CDR2 FQGNSA. This CDR3 has 17 amino acids. This CDR3 is CASSLARTTLAKNIQYF. CDR3 sequence (DNA): TGTGCCAGCAGCTTAGCTCGGACGACTTTAGCCAAAAACATTCAGTACTTC.

This clonotype was picked up one time. The junction and the germline gene differ at one end; a read error may be behind it. The J gene is TRBJ1-6, the V gene TRBV6-1; D remains ambiguous. This CDR3 is built from 12 residues. In germline, CDR1 is MNHNS, CDR2 SASEGT. CDR3 in DNA: TGTGCCAGCAGTCCACAAACGTCACTCCTCCACTTT. Encoded protein: CASSPQTSLLHF.

The chain links TRBV7-2 to TRBJ2-7, with D perhaps matching TRBD1 (5 bases). The length of the CDR3 is 15 residues. Germline CDR1 SGHTA, CDR2 FQGNSA. V lost 3 bases, J lost 0 bases, and 12 bases lay in between. CDR3 nucleotide sequence: TGTGCCAGCAGCTTTGAGCCAGGGTCCTCCTACGAGCAGTACTTC. Translation: CASSFEPGSSYEQYF. The full variable domain, completed using reference TRBV7-2 and TRBJ2-7, is GAGVSQSPSNKVTEKGKDVELRCDPISGHTALYWYRQSLGQGLEFLIYFQGNSAPDKSGLPSDRFSAERTGGSVSTLTIQRTQQEDSAVYLCASSFEPGSSYEQYFGPGTRLTVT.

This clonotype was observed a single time. The chain employs TRBV12-3 or TRBV12-4 and TRBJ2-3; 9 bases are shared with TRBD2. This CDR3 has 14 residues. After removal of 7 bases from V and 5 bases from J, the junction contained 7 bases not matched to a gene. CDR3 region: CASTPAGGQDTQYF. Here the CDR3 DNA reads TGTGCCAGCACCCCCGCGGGGGGGCAAGATACGCAGTATTTT.

This clonotype was recorded at least ten times. This sequence joins TRBV5-5 and TRBJ2-2; 11 bases fit TRBD1. The CDR3 contains 13 residues. Germline V gene data show CDR1 as SGHKS and CDR2 as YYEKEE (reference sequence). The V gene end was trimmed by 7 bases and the J gene end by 8 bases; junction bases not matched to a gene: 4. CDR3 nucleotides: TGTGCCAGCTCGGACAGGGGGCGAGGGGAGCTGTTTTTT. It yields the protein CASSDRGRGELFF.

The chain combines TRBV19 with TRBJ2-3, with D perhaps assigned TRBD1 or TRBD2 (6 bases each). Near its end, the DNA agrees better with TRBJ2-7, so the J call may be wrong. The CDR3 is 13 residues long. Germline V gives CDR1 LNHDA, CDR2 SQIVND (reference sequence). The CDR3 sequence: CASSIWGASEQYF. The CDR3 nucleotides read TGTGCCAGTAGTATTTGGGGGGCCTCGGAGCAGTACTTC.

The chain combines TRBV9 with TRBJ1-1; D gene uncertain. This CDR3 region has 14 residues. Germline V lookup: CDR1 SGDLS, CDR2 YYNGEE. V lost 0 bases and J lost 2, with 8 bases in between. For the CDR3, the DNA is TGTGCCAGCAGCGTAGGCACGGATAACACTGAAGCTTTCTTT. Translating it yields CASSVGTDNTEAFF.

This clonotype showed up just once. The V call is TRBV2, the J call TRBJ2-4; TRBD2 aligns across 11 bases. Trimming took 3 bases from V and 2 from J; bases not matched to a gene: 12. Germline V gene sequence: CDR1 SNHLY, CDR2 FYNNEI. The CDR3 contains 19 residues. The CDR3 sequence: CASSDGSGGGSYSKNIQYF. In DNA, the CDR3 is TGTGCCAGCAGTGATGGTAGCGGGGGGGGGTCTTATTCCAAAAACATTCAGTACTTC.

This clonotype was seen more than once but under ten times. This chain links TRBV4-2 with TRBJ2-2, with 14 bases aligning to TRBD2. V trimming: 0 bases; J trimming: 0 bases; junction bases outside the gene matches: 9. The CDR3 loop spans 21 amino acids. The germline V gene encodes CDR1 LGHNA and CDR2 YNFKEQ. Written as DNA, the CDR3 is TGTGCCAGCAGCCAAGAGGGGTCCCGGGGACTAGCGGGAGCGAACACCGGGGAGCTGTTTTTT. It encodes CASSQEGSRGLAGANTGELFF.

Details on this clonotype: Being one base from a much bigger clone, this may be a read error. The chain employs TRBV7-2 and TRBJ2-2; TRBD2 aligns across 8 bases. V shed 5 bases, J shed 9 bases, and the junction held 2 bases outside the gene matches. This CDR3 has 12 residues. Per the germline V gene, CDR1 is SGHTA and CDR2 is FQGNSA. The CDR3 reads CASSLSGRELFF. CDR3 DNA: TGTGCCAGCAGCCTTAGCGGGAGGGAGCTGTTTTTT.

This clonotype was detected only a few times. This rearrangement joins TRBV13 to TRBJ1-4, with D possibly matching TRBD1 (6 bases). CDR1 and CDR2 (germline): PRHDT, FYEKMQ (reference sequence). Between the trimmed V and J ends, which lost 5 bases and 4 bases, there was a span of 20 bases. The CDR3 sequence is 17 residues long. CDR3 protein: CASSLGTNPNRNEKLFF. The CDR3 DNA sequence: TGTGCCAGCAGCCTCGGGACAAACCCCAATCGTAATGAAAAACTGTTTTTT. The variable domain in full, completed from reference TRBV13 and TRBJ1-4, reads AAGVIQSPRHLIKEKRETATLKCYPIPRHDTVYWYQQGPGQDPQFLISFYEKMQSDKGSIPDRFSAQQFSDYHSELNMSSLELGDSALYFCASSLGTNPNRNEKLFFGSGTQLSVL.

Worth noting for this clonotype: A much larger clone sits a single nucleotide away, making a read error possible. The rearrangement joins TRBV30 to TRBJ2-7; TRBD2 agrees at 9 bases. The CDR3 contains 14 residues. V lost 2 bases to trimming and J lost 4 bases; unmatched junction nucleotides: 6. Germline CDR1 is GTSNPN and CDR2 is SVGIG (reference sequence). CDR3 DNA sequence: TGTGCCTGGAGTTCGGCTAGCGGGACGTACGAGCAGTACTTC. Its translation: CAWSSASGTYEQYF.

This clonotype occurred once. The gene calls are TRBV19 and TRBJ2-4, with a weak D call TRBD2 (6 bases). The germline V gene has CDR1 LNHDA and CDR2 SQIVND (reference sequence). The CDR3 spans 15 residues. Deletions cut 3 bases from V and 2 bases from J, with 11 bases between. Here the CDR3 DNA reads TGTGCCAGTAGTATGAATCGGGGGTCCAAAAACATTCAGTACTTC. Amino acid sequence: CASSMNRGSKNIQYF.

This clonotype was recorded once. This likely came from a read error, as a far larger clone is one base away. The gene calls are TRBV11-3 and TRBJ2-7; D is ambiguous. The CDR3 sequence is 14 residues long. V lost 1 base to trimming and J lost 3 bases, with 10 bases between them. The germline V gene has CDR1 SGHNT and CDR2 YENEEA. CDR3 sequence: CASSLGGTHYEQYF. In DNA form, the CDR3 reads TGTGCCAGCAGCTTAGGAGGAACCCACTACGAGCAGTACTTC.

As to this clonotype: This probably arose from a read error, given a far larger clone one base away. The rearrangement uses TRBV7-9 and TRBJ2-1; 13 bases match TRBD2. This CDR3 is 15 amino acids long. Trimming cost V 6 bases and J 4 bases; bases outside gene matches: 3. Germline V gives CDR1 SEHNR, CDR2 FQNEAQ (reference sequence). The CDR3 spells CASSWTSGRYNEQFF. The CDR3 DNA follows: TGTGCCAGCAGTTGGACTAGCGGGAGATACAATGAGCAGTTCTTC.

This clonotype was seen repeatedly, ten times or more. The chain joins TRBV28 to TRBJ2-7; 10 bases fit TRBD1. The CDR3 sequence is 14 residues long. With 8 bases clipped from V and 5 bases from J, the junction kept 9 bases outside the gene matches. The germline gives CDR1 MDHEN, CDR2 SYDVKM. CDR3 coding DNA: TGTGCCAGCGGGTCGGACAGGGGGACCCACGAGCAGTACTTC. Translation: CASGSDRGTHEQYF.

This clonotype was recorded many times. The chain joins TRBV28 to TRBJ1-5; D may be TRBD1 (5 bases). V lost 6 bases, J lost 1 base, and 7 bases lay in between. This CDR3 comprises 13 residues. Germline lookup yields CDR1 MDHEN and CDR2 SYDVKM. The CDR3 DNA sequence: TGTGCCAGCAGAAGGGACAGCAATCAGCCCCAGCATTTT. This codes for CASRRDSNQPQHF.

A word on this clonotype: Since a far larger clone is one base different, this is likely a read error. The rearrangement uses TRBV6-4 and TRBJ1-1; D not certain. Germline assignment: CDR1 MRHNA and CDR2 SNTAGT. The V end lost 3 bases, the J end lost 8 bases, and 7 bases lay between the germline ends. The CDR3 consists of 11 residues. The DNA for the CDR3 is TGTGCCAGCAGTGATGGTCTGGAAGCTTTCTTT. Protein product: CASSDGLEAFF.

This clonotype has just one count. The chain recombines TRBV6-5 with TRBJ1-1; the D is unclear. Germline V lookup: CDR1 MNHEY, CDR2 SVGAGI. Trimming took 8 bases from V and 3 from J, leaving 16 bases between them. The CDR3 runs to 14 residues. The DNA of the CDR3 is TGTGCCAGCCGTTCGGACGGCACTCACACTGAAGCTTTCTTT. It specifies CASRSDGTHTEAFF.

This clonotype was recorded at least ten times. The chain carries TRBV27 and TRBJ1-2, with TRBD1 identical over 7 bases. This CDR3 spans 15 amino acids. The germline gives CDR1 MNHEY, CDR2 SMNVEV (reference sequence). With 6 bases clipped from V and 4 bases from J, the junction kept 11 bases outside the gene matches. The CDR3 DNA reads as TGTGCCAGCAGCCTCCGCAGACAGGGTGGCTATGGCTACACCTTC. Amino acids: CASSLRRQGGYGYTF.

This clonotype was counted a few times. V is TRBV10-3 and J is TRBJ2-7; 11 bases align to TRBD1. This CDR3 has 15 amino acids. The trim removed 6 bases at V and 1 base at J, leaving 5 bases unmatched. Germline values: CDR1 ENHRY, CDR2 SYGVKD. In nucleotides, the CDR3 is TGTGCCATCAGGGGGGACAGGGGGTATTCCTACGAGCAGTACTTC. Protein sequence: CAIRGDRGYSYEQYF.

The rearrangement joins TRBV5-6 to TRBJ2-2; D gene unclear. The V and J ends lost 7 bases and 3 bases respectively, with 10 bases between them. Per the germline V gene, CDR1 is SGHDT and CDR2 is YYEEEE. This CDR3 has 13 amino acids. The CDR3 is CASFYLDTGELFF. CDR3 sequence (DNA): TGTGCCAGCTTCTACTTGGACACCGGGGAGCTGTTTTTT.

V usage is TRBV5-5 and J usage is TRBJ2-1; D not certain. V was pared by 1 base and J by 7 bases, with 12 bases between. The CDR3 totals 14 residues. Germline CDR1 is SGHKS and CDR2 is YYEKEE (reference sequence). Here the CDR3 DNA reads TGTGCCAGCAGCTTGCCGGGCAGGCTAAATGAGCAGTTCTTC. Protein: CASSLPGRLNEQFF.

This clonotype was seen many times. The rearrangement joins TRBV20-1 to TRBJ2-2; D may correspond to TRBD1 or TRBD2 (5 bases each). Germline V gene sequence: CDR1 DFQATT, CDR2 SNEGSKA (reference sequence). Trimming left V 5 bases short and J 4 bases short, with 23 bases between. This CDR3 is 17 amino acids long. The CDR3 is CSASRDPTRARTGELFF. The CDR3 DNA is TGCAGTGCTTCCCGGGACCCGACCAGGGCACGCACCGGGGAGCTGTTTTTT.

The chain joins TRBV2 to TRBJ1-5; 7 bases agree with TRBD1. The CDR3 contains 15 residues. V shed 6 bases, J shed 4 bases, and the junction held 9 bases outside the gene matches. Germline loops: CDR1 SNHLY, CDR2 FYNNEI. DNA for the CDR3: TGTGCCAGCAGGTCCGGGACAGCCATTAATCAGCCCCAGCATTTT. Translating gives CASRSGTAINQPQHF.